The T cell receptor (beta chain) described here comes from a study of T cell responses to AZD1222 COVID-19 vaccine (dated by TCRdb to the early 2020s). Background for the entire study: TCR sequencing covered 233 trial participants: 207 given two doses of AZD1222 and about 26 given two doses of MenACWY control vaccine. Trial participants were enrolled by age into subgroups of 18-55, 56-69 and 70-plus years, and approximately 150, 30 and 60 TCR-sequenced participants, respectively, were included in these subgroups. On the study overall, not on this receptor specifically: After two AZD1222 doses, spike-specific TCR breadth and depth were significantly higher than at day 0 and than in MenACWY recipients. Because no day 14 peak-response samples were available, the repertoires could be characterized only after the peak T cell response. Epitopes outside the regions mutated in the B.1.351 and B.1.1.7 variants were reportedly recognized by nearly half of the unique spike-specific TCRs. The 56-69-year group was small, and its depth increase did not reach significance, likely because of low power. CD4 TCRs associated with the vaccine covered the entire spike protein, and the dominant responses were in regions 160-218 and 743-854. Conclusions about previously exposed vaccinees were limited because only six or seven AZD1222 recipients were SARS-CoV-2 seropositive at baseline. Participants were mostly white British, with more females than males. The authors suggested clonal diversity may have been underestimated.

The CDR1 and CDR2 encoded by the germline V gene are SGHNT and YENEEA. The CDR3 sequence holds 14 residues, the cysteine and phenylalanine included. The sequence is cut down to CDR3 DNA, 42 bases in frame from base 1. V sheds 10 bases and J sheds 0 bases, leaving 12 bases between their ends. The CDR3 regions of human TCRbeta chains were analyzed by immunosequencing. The study's processing was this. Repertoire TCRs were checked for matches against a reference library of SARS-CoV-2-specific TCRs that had been generated using the MIRA antigen-specificity platform. Breadth was defined as the fraction of unique TCRs that were SARS-CoV-2-associated, and depth was defined as the fraction of total T cells that were SARS-CoV-2-associated. Using the MIRA data, each spike-specific TCR was mapped to the spike region that the TCR reacts to and placed in a CD4 or CD8 class. Log10-transformed breadth and depth values were compared by one-way ANOVA with Sidak's multiple comparisons tests. The table was pulled from immuneACCESS by TCRdb, which kept in-frame rearrangements only. Such tables lose some clones; where checked, under half of the loss comes from unresolved V genes, and the rest has no known cause. That table supplies the V and J calls and clone size; D and trimming were determined from the DNA. The table for this sample lists 95,000 to 150,000 clones; 85% to 90% of them were counted only once. 3% of the sample comes from the top ten.

Worth noting for this clone: Its antigen target is currently unknown. No much larger clone is present one base from it, and per-base qualities are unavailable.

The sample's time point, from its label and the paper: about 28 days (+/-7) after the second vaccine dose. AZD1222 recipients with second doses at about 4 weeks or about 12 weeks were pooled, because spike-specific TCR depth and breadth did not differ between schedules. Samples from vaccinated people were obtained from the UK trials COV001 and COV002, which included a single-blind randomized controlled phase 2/3 trial of AZD1222 (ChAdOx1 nCoV-19) in healthy adults. For TCRbeta chain sequencing, PBMC samples were collected from trial participants at day 0 and at day 28 after the second dose. Here the chain combines TRBV11-3 and TRBJ2-2; TRBD1 is a possible D gene, resting on 6 matching bases. The TCR comes from an adult who received the AZD1222 COVID-19 vaccine. The source was peripheral blood, collected 28 days after the second AZD1222 dose. The DNA sequence follows: TGTGCCATCCACGACAGGTCGAACACCGGGGAGCTGTTTTTT. This translates into CAIHDRSNTGELFF.